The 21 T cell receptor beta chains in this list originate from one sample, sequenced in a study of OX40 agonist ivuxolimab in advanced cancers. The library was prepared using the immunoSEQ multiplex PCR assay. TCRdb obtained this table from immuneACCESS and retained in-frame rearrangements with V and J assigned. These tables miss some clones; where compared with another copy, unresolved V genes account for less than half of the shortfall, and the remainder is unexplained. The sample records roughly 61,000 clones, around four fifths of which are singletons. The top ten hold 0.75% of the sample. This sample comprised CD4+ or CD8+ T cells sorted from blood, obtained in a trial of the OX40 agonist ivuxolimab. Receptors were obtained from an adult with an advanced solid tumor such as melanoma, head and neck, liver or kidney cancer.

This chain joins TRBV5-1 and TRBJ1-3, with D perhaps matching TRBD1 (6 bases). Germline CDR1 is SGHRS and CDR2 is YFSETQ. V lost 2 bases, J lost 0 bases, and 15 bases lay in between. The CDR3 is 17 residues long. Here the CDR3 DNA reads TGCGCCAGCAGCTTATACCAACAGGGAGGCTCTGGAAACACCATATATTTT. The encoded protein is CASSLYQQGGSGNTIYF.

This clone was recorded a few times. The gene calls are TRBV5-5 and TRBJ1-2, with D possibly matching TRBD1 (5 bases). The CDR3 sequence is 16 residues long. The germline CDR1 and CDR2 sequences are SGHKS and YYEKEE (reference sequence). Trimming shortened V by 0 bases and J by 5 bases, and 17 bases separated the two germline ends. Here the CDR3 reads CASSLVPASEGYGYTF. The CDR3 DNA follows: TGTGCCAGCAGCTTGGTGCCTGCCTCCGAGGGGTATGGCTACACCTTC.

The CDR3 nucleotides read TGTGCCAGCAGTGTTGGGGGGGAAGAGACCCAGTACTTC. Its protein product is CASSVGGEETQYF. V usage is TRBV6-1 and J usage is TRBJ2-5; 7 positions match TRBD2. This CDR3 contains 13 residues. V dropped 4 bases and J dropped 3; count of bases not matched to a gene: 2. Germline V gives CDR1 MNHNS, CDR2 SASEGT.

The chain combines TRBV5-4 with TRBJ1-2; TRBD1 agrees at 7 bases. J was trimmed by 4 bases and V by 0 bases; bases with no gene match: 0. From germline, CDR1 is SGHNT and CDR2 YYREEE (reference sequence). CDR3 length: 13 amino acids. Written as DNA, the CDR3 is TGTGCCAGCAGCTTGGACAGGGGCTATGGCTACACCTTC. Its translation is CASSLDRGYGYTF.

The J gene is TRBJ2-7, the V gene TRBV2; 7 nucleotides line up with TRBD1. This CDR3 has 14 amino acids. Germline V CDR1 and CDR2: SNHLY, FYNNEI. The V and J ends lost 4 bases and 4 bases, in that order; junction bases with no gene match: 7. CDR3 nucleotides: TGTGCCAGCAGTGCCACAGGGGTCCTTTACGAGCAGTACTTC. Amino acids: CASSATGVLYEQYF.

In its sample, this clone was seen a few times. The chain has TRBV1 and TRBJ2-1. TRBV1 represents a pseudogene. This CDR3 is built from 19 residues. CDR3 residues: CTSSQDGAREFSSYNEQFF. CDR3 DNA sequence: TGCACCAGCAGCCAAGATGGGGCGAGGGAATTTAGCTCCTACAATGAGCAGTTCTTC.

The DNA for the CDR3 is TGTGCCAGCAGTGGGGAGGGAGGGACTGAAGCTTTCTTT. Protein product: CASSGEGGTEAFF. The genes are TRBV2 and TRBJ1-1; D unresolved. Germline V gene lookup returns CDR1 SNHLY and CDR2 FYNNEI. Trimming cost V 4 bases and J 5 bases, with 11 bases left between them. This CDR3 has 13 amino acids. The full variable domain, completed using reference TRBV2 and TRBJ1-1, is EPEVTQTPSHQVTQMGQEVILRCVPISNHLYFYWYRQILGQKVEFLVSFYNNEISEKSEIFDDQFSVERPDGSNFTLKIRSTKLEDSAMYFCASSGEGGTEAFFGQGTRLTVV.

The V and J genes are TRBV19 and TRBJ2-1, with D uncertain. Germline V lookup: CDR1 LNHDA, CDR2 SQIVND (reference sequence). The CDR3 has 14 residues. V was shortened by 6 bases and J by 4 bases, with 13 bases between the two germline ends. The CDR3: CASRGKSAYNEQFF. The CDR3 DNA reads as TGTGCCAGTAGGGGAAAATCGGCTTACAATGAGCAGTTCTTC.

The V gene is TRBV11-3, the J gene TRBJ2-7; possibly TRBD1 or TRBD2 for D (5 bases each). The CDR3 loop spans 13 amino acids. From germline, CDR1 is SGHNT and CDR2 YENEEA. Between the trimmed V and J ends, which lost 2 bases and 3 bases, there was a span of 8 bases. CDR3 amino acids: CASSLTRGYEQYF. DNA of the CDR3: TGTGCCAGCAGCTTAACGAGGGGCTACGAGCAGTACTTC.

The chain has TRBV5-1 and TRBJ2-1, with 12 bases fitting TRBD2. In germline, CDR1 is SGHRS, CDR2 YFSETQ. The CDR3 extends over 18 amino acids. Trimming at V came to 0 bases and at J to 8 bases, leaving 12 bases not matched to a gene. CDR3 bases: TGCGCCAGCAGCTTGGCCCAACTAGCGGGGGGTCTCATATATGAGCAGTTCTTC. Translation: CASSLAQLAGGLIYEQFF.

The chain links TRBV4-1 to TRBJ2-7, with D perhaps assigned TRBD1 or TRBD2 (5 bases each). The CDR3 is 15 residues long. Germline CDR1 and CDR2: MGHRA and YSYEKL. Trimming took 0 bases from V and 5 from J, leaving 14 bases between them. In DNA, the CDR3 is TGCGCCAGCAGCCAAGACGTGGGACGGCCCAACGAGCAGTACTTC. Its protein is CASSQDVGRPNEQYF.

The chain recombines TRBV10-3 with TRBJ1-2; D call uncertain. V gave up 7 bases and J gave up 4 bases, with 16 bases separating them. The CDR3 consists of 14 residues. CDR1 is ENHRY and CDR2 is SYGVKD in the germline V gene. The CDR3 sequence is CAITSPAAGYGYTF. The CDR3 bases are TGTGCCATCACCAGTCCAGCGGCGGGCTATGGCTACACCTTC.

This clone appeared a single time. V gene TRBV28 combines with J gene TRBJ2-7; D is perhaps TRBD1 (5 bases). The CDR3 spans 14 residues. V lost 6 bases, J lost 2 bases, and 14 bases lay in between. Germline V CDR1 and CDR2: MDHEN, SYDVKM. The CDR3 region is CASSYPREPYEQYF. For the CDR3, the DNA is TGTGCCAGCAGCTACCCCAGGGAACCCTACGAGCAGTACTTC.

The CDR3 loop is CASTGTPSSYEQYF. The CDR3, as DNA: TGTGCCAGCACCGGGACGCCTAGCTCCTACGAGCAGTACTTC. J is TRBJ2-7 and V is TRBV2, with D tentatively TRBD1 or TRBD2 (5 bases each). This CDR3 has 14 amino acids. V was pared by 7 bases and J by 0 bases, with 13 bases between. Germline V gene lookup returns CDR1 SNHLY and CDR2 FYNNEI.

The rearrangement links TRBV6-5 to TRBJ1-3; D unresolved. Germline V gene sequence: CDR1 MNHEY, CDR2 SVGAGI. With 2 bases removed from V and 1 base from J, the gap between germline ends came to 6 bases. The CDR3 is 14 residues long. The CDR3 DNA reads TGTGCCAGCAGTTACGGGCGGTCTGGAAACACCATATATTTT. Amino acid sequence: CASSYGRSGNTIYF.

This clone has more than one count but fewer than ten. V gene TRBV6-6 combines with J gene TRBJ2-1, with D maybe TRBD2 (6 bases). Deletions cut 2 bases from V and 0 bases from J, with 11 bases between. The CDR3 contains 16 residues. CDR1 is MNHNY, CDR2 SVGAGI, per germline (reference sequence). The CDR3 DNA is TGTGCCAGCAGTTACCCCGCGGGGCTCTCCTACAATGAGCAGTTCTTC. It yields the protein CASSYPAGLSYNEQFF.

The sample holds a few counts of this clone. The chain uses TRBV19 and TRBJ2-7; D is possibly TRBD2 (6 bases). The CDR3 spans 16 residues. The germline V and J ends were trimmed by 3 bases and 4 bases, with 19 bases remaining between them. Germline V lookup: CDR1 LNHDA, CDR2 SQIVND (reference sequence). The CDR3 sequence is CASSIMRDSTGYEQYF. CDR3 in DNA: TGTGCCAGTAGTATTATGCGGGACTCTACCGGGTACGAGCAGTACTTC.

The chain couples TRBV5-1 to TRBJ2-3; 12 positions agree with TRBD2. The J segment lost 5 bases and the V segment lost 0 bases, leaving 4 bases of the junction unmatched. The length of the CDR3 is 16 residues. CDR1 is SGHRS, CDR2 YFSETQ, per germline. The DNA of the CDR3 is TGCGCCAGCAGCTTGGAGGCTAGCGGGGGGGTAGATACGCAGTATTTT. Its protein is CASSLEASGGVDTQYF.

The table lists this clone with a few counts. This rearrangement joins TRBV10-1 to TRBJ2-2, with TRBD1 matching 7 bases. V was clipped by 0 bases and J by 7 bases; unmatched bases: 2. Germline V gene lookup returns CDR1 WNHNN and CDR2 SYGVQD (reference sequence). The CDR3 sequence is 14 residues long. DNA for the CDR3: TGCGCCAGCAGTGAGTCAGGGGGCATCGGGGAGCTGTTTTTT. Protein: CASSESGGIGELFF.

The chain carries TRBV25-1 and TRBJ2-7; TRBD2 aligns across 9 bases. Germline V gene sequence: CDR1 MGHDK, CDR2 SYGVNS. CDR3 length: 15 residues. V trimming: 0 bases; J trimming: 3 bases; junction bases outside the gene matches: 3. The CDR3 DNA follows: TGTGCCAGCAGTGAATATCTAGCGGGAAGCTACGAGCAGTACTTC. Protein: CASSEYLAGSYEQYF.

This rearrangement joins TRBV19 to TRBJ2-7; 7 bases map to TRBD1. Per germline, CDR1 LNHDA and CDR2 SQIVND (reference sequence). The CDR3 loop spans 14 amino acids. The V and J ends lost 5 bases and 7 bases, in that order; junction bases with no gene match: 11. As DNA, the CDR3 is TGTGCCAGTAGTGCCAGACAGGGCCCTGGAGAGCAGTACTTC. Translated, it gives CASSARQGPGEQYF.